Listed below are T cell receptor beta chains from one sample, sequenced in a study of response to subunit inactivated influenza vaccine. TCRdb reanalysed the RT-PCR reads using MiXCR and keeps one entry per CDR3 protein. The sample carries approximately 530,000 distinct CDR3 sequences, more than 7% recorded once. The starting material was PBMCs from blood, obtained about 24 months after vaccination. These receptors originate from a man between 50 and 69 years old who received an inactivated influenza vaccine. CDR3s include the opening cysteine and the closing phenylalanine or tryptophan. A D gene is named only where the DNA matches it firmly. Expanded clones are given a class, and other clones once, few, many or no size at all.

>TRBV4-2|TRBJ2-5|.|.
CASSQELVAETQYF
TGTGCCAGCAGCCAAGAATTGGTCGCAGAGACCCAGTACTTC
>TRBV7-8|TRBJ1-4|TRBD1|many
CASGQGNEKLFF
TGTGCGTCGGGACAGGGGAATGAAAAACTGTTTTTT
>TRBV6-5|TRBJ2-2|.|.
CASSYPKGDPNTGELFF
TGTGCCAGCAGTTACCCGAAGGGGGACCCCAACACCGGGGAGCTGTTTTTT
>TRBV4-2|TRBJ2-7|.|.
CASSQEVAYEQYF
TGTGCCAGCAGCCAAGAAGTAGCTTACGAGCAGTACTTC
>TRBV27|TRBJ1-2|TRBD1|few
CASSRQGAAGGYTF
TGTGCCAGCAGTAGACAGGGGGCGGCGGGTGGCTACACCTTC
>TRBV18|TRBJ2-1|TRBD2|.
CASSPGLPHNEQFF
TGTGCCAGCTCACCGGGACTACCCCACAATGAGCAGTTCTTC
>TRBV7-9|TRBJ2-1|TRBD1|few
CASSLAGQGAPEQFF
TGTGCCAGCAGCCTAGCGGGACAGGGGGCGCCTGAGCAGTTCTTC
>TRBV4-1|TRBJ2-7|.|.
CASSRAGVYEQYF
TGCGCCAGCAGCCGCGCTGGAGTCTACGAGCAGTACTTC
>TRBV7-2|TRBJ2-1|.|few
CASSINAWSEQFF
TGTGCCAGCAGCATAAATGCGTGGAGTGAGCAGTTCTTC
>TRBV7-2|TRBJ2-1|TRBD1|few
CASSLVSDRDPYNEQFF
TGTGCCAGCAGCTTAGTAAGTGACAGGGATCCCTACAATGAGCAGTTCTTC
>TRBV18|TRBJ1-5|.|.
CASSLTAGVDQPQHF
TGTGCCAGTTCACTTACCGCTGGGGTTGATCAGCCCCAGCATTTT
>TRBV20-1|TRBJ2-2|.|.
CSAPRTRSWSGELFF
TGCAGTGCTCCCCGAACCCGCAGTTGGTCCGGGGAGCTGTTTTTT
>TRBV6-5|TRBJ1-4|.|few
CASSNHRAGNEKLFF
TGTGCCAGCAGTAACCACAGGGCGGGGAATGAAAAACTGTTTTTT
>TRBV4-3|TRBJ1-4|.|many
CASSQDFGDNEKLFF
TGCGCCAGCAGCCAAGATTTTGGGGACAATGAAAAACTGTTTTTT
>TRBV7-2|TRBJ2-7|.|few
CASSSFRSYEQYF
TGTGCCAGCAGCTCGTTCAGGAGCTACGAGCAGTACTTC
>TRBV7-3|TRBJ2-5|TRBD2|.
CASSLIGGSGETQYF
TGTGCCAGCAGCTTAATAGGAGGTAGCGGGGAGACCCAGTACTTC
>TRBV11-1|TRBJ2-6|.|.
CASSSTGQGGTGANVLTF
TGTGCCAGCAGCTCCACCGGACAGGGAGGGACTGGGGCCAACGTCCTGACTTTC